One sample yielded the 9 T cell receptor beta chains listed below, sequenced in a study of T cells in Graves' hyperthyroidism and ophthalmopathy. Amplified regions were TCR beta CDR3 sequences from RNA transcripts. The primer set for the first-round RT-PCR of the TCR CDR3 was HTBI. MiXCR, applied by TCRdb to the multiplex PCR reads, yields one record per CDR3 protein. The sample yields around 400,000 distinct CDR3 sequences, around 13% seen once. Sequenced sample: blood. The receptors were sampled from a woman between 18 and 29 years old with Graves' hyperthyroidism.

The chain employs TRBV10-3 and TRBJ1-4; TRBD1 is a possible D gene (6 bases). Germline V CDR1 and CDR2: ENHRY, SYGVKD. The V end lost 3 bases, the J end lost 13 bases, and 24 bases lay between the germline ends. This CDR3 comprises 16 residues. CDR3 sequence (DNA): TGTGCCATCAGTGAAATAGGTGACAGCCGATCGGGGGCACTGTTTTTT. Protein product: CAISEIGDSRSGALFF.

This clonotype appeared many times. V usage is TRBV13 and J usage is TRBJ2-3; 9 positions match TRBD2. The trim removed 5 bases at V and 0 bases at J, leaving 3 bases unmatched. In germline, CDR1 is PRHDT, CDR2 FYEKMQ (reference sequence). CDR3 length: 15 residues. CDR3 bases: TGTGCCAGCAGCGTAGCGGGAGAAAGCACAGATACGCAGTATTTT. Translation: CASSVAGESTDTQYF.

This clonotype has ten or more counts. The rearrangement links TRBV7-9 to TRBJ1-3; D remains unclear. Germline CDR1 reads SEHNR; CDR2 reads FQNEAQ (reference sequence). This CDR3 region has 15 residues. V was pared by 5 bases and J by 0 bases, with 11 bases between. DNA for the CDR3: TGTGCCAGCAGCAACCAGATGACCTCTGGAAACACCATATATTTT. Translation: CASSNQMTSGNTIYF.

This clonotype was detected many times. The V and J genes are TRBV13 and TRBJ2-5; 7 bases fit TRBD2. The germline gives CDR1 PRHDT, CDR2 FYEKMQ (reference sequence). This CDR3 has 17 amino acids. Trimming removed 1 base from V and 1 base from J; junction bases left unmatched: 9. The CDR3 loop reads CASSLEGSGTRQETQYF. CDR3 nucleotide sequence: TGTGCCAGCAGCTTAGAGGGAAGCGGGACCCGCCAAGAGACCCAGTACTTC.

This clonotype was seen ten or more times. The chain couples TRBV28 to TRBJ1-5, with D uncertain. Trimming left V 2 bases short and J 0 bases short, with 8 bases between. The germline gives CDR1 MDHEN, CDR2 SYDVKM. There are 15 residues in the CDR3. CDR3 region: CASSLRRLSNQPQHF. CDR3 nucleotide sequence: TGTGCCAGCAGTTTACGGCGGCTTAGCAATCAGCCCCAGCATTTT.

The chain employs TRBV29-1 and TRBJ2-5; TRBD1 is a possible D gene (6 bases). Deletions cut 3 bases from V and 4 bases from J, with 12 bases between. This CDR3 contains 13 residues. CDR1 SQVTM and CDR2 ANQGSEA come from the germline V gene. This chain's CDR3 is CSVESRGLETQYF. In DNA, the CDR3 is TGCAGCGTTGAGAGCAGGGGCCTAGAGACCCAGTACTTC.

The J gene is TRBJ1-3, the V gene TRBV27; D is undetermined. Trimming stripped 6 bases from V and 4 bases from J, with 13 bases between. The CDR3 sequence is 14 residues long. Germline V lookup: CDR1 MNHEY, CDR2 SMNVEV (reference sequence). CDR3 sequence (DNA): TGTGCCAGCAGGGATCTCGGACGCGGAAACACCATATATTTT. It specifies CASRDLGRGNTIYF.

This clonotype was seen more than once but under ten times. The genes are TRBV19 and TRBJ1-1; D gene unclear. This CDR3 contains 13 residues. V lost 2 bases and J lost 5, with 9 bases in between. In germline, CDR1 is LNHDA, CDR2 SQIVND (reference sequence). CDR3 DNA sequence: TGTGCCAGTAGTATAAATCTGTTGACTGAAGCTTTCTTT. This encodes CASSINLLTEAFF. Together with reference TRBV19 and TRBJ1-1, the CDR3 gives the full variable domain: DGGITQSPKYLFRKEGQNVTLSCEQNLNHDAMYWYRQDPGQGLRLIYYSQIVNDFQKGDIAEGYSVSREKKESFPLTVTSAQKNPTAFYLCASSINLLTEAFFGQGTRLTVV.

This clonotype was counted ten times or more. V and J are TRBV12-3 or TRBV12-4 and TRBJ2-3; D gene uncertain. V shed 6 bases and J shed 3 bases, with 7 bases lying between them. This CDR3 contains 12 residues. The CDR3 loop is CASRESTDTQYF. In DNA, the CDR3 is TGTGCCAGCAGGGAATCGACAGATACGCAGTATTTT.